A single sample is the source of the 26 T cell receptor beta chains below, sequenced in a study of regulatory T cells in long-lasting Graves disease. Time point given: newly diagnosed GD, antithyroid drugs for less than 3 months. RNA extracted from PBMCs served as the sequencing template. Combining iRepertoire HTBI primers with Arm-PCR of CDR3 regions, the authors built TCR beta libraries. TCRdb called the multiplex PCR reads again in MiXCR, with one record for every CDR3 protein. The sample contains 300,000 to 400,000 distinct CDR3 sequences, 15% of which appear only once. Sequencing used peripheral blood mononuclear cells (PBMCs), obtained at new diagnosis, from a patient treated with antithyroid drugs. The receptors come from a female donor with Graves disease.

This clonotype was counted only a few times. V usage is TRBV20-1 and J usage is TRBJ1-2, with TRBD1 as a possible D gene (6 bases). Germline V gene lookup returns CDR1 DFQATT and CDR2 SNEGSKA (reference sequence). With 3 bases removed from V and 6 bases from J, the gap between germline ends came to 20 bases. This CDR3 contains 15 residues. The DNA of the CDR3 is TGCAGTGCTAGCCGCCCTCAGGGCAGGGGCCATGGCTACACCTTC. It yields the protein CSASRPQGRGHGYTF.

This clonotype has a handful of counts. The genes are TRBV6-1 and TRBJ1-4, with D perhaps matching TRBD1 (6 bases). Trimming left V 8 bases short and J 8 bases short, with 24 bases between. Per the germline V gene, CDR1 is MNHNS and CDR2 is SASEGT. CDR3 length: 16 amino acids. The CDR3 spells CASRPQGLRLNEKLFF. As DNA, the CDR3 is TGTGCCAGCCGTCCTCAGGGGTTGAGATTGAACGAAAAACTGTTTTTT.

This clonotype was picked up many times. The J gene is TRBJ1-5, the V gene TRBV3-1; D call uncertain. The ends were cut back, 5 bases at V and 0 bases at J, with 8 bases in the middle. Germline V CDR1 and CDR2: LGHDT, YNNKEL (reference sequence). CDR3 length: 14 residues. The chain's CDR3 is CASSLQYSNQPQHF. CDR3 in DNA: TGTGCCAGCAGCTTACAGTATAGCAATCAGCCCCAGCATTTT. Full variable domain (outside the CDR3, taken from reference TRBV3-1 and TRBJ1-5): DTAVSQTPKYLVTQMGNDKSIKCEQNLGHDTMYWYKQDSKKFLKIMFSYNNKELIINETVPNRFSPKSPDKAHLNLHINSLELGDSAVYFCASSLQYSNQPQHFGDGTRLSIL.

This clonotype appeared many times. The chain links TRBV20-1 to TRBJ2-7; perhaps TRBD2 as D (7 bases). This CDR3 region has 17 residues. With 1 base removed from V and 4 bases from J, the gap between germline ends came to 23 bases. Germline values: CDR1 DFQATT, CDR2 SNEGSKA (reference sequence). CDR3 region: CSARAASGGGDYYEQYF. CDR3 nucleotide sequence: TGCAGTGCTAGAGCGGCTAGCGGAGGGGGTGATTATTACGAGCAGTACTTC.

This clonotype was seen a few times. One junction end does not reproduce the germline sequence, and a read error may be involved. This chain joins TRBV28 and TRBJ2-5; the match to TRBD2 covers 7 bases. The CDR3 has 19 amino acids. Germline CDR1 reads MDHEN; CDR2 reads SYDVKM. CDR3: CAGSLWSPSGLHLGETQYF. In nucleotides, the CDR3 is TGTGCCGGCAGTTTGTGGTCGCCTAGCGGATTACACCTTGGGGAGACCCAGTACTTC. The full variable domain, its missing parts supplied by reference TRBV28 and TRBJ2-5, is DVKVTQSSRYLVKRTGEKVFLECVQDMDHENMFWYRQDPGLGLRLIYFSYDVKMKEKGDIPEGYSVSREKKERFSLILESASTNQTSMYLCAGSLWSPSGLHLGETQYFGPGTRLLVL.

Concerning this clonotype itself: An end of the junction does not agree with germline; a read error may underlie this. This chain links TRBV2 with TRBJ2-1; D is perhaps TRBD2 (6 bases). CDR1 and CDR2 (germline): SNHLY, FYNNEI. The CDR3 extends over 15 amino acids. The CDR3 DNA follows: TGTGCCAGCTTCTTCGGGAGTCTATTAGACAATAAGCAGTTCTTC. Residues: CASFFGSLLDNKQFF. The full variable domain, its missing parts supplied by reference TRBV2 and TRBJ2-1, is EPEVTQTPSHQVTQMGQEVILRCVPISNHLYFYWYRQILGQKVEFLVSFYNNEISEKSEIFDDQFSVERPDGSNFTLKIRSTKLEDSAMYFCASFFGSLLDNKQFFGPGTRLTVL.

This clonotype was detected ten times or more. V is TRBV28 and J is TRBJ1-1; D is unresolved. V dropped 6 bases and J dropped 0 bases, with 14 bases sitting between them. Germline V CDR1 and CDR2: MDHEN, SYDVKM. CDR3 length: 15 residues. The CDR3 is CASSYLAVLNTEAFF. CDR3 in DNA: TGTGCCAGCAGCTATCTCGCGGTACTGAACACTGAAGCTTTCTTT.

This clonotype has ten or more counts. The chain uses TRBV7-2 and TRBJ2-7; 7 nucleotides agree with TRBD1. Germline CDR1 SGHTA, CDR2 FQGNSA. The V segment lost 4 bases and the J segment 2 bases; nucleotides outside the gene matches: 8. CDR3 size: 15 residues. The CDR3 region is CASSSRTGVAYEQYF. The CDR3 DNA is TGTGCCAGCAGCTCGAGGACAGGAGTCGCCTACGAGCAGTACTTC.

V and J are TRBV4-1 and TRBJ2-5, with D hard to call. CDR1 is MGHRA and CDR2 is YSYEKL in the germline V gene. V was pared by 0 bases and J by 1 base, with 9 bases between. This CDR3 spans 15 amino acids. The CDR3: CASSQDLPAQETQYF. In nucleotides, the CDR3 is TGCGCCAGCAGCCAAGATCTTCCAGCCCAAGAGACCCAGTACTTC.

As concerns this clonotype: A much larger clonotype is one base distant, so this may be a read error. This sequence joins TRBV7-9 and TRBJ1-2; the D gene is possibly TRBD1 (6 bases). The CDR3 contains 15 residues. V lost 5 bases and J lost 4, with 17 bases in between. In germline, CDR1 is SEHNR, CDR2 FQNEAQ (reference sequence). DNA for the CDR3: TGTGCCAGCAGCCTTGACCGGACAGCCCGCTATGGCTACACCTTC. This gives the protein CASSLDRTARYGYTF.

This clonotype was counted many times. The chain joins TRBV5-1 to TRBJ1-1; TRBD1 aligns across 9 bases. This CDR3 is built from 17 residues. Per the germline V gene, CDR1 is SGHRS and CDR2 is YFSETQ. The J segment lost 2 bases and the V segment lost 1 base, leaving 9 bases of the junction unmatched. CDR3 amino acids: CASSLTGGLPPNTEAFF. Written as DNA, the CDR3 is TGCGCCAGCAGCTTGACAGGGGGCCTCCCCCCAAACACTGAAGCTTTCTTT. Looking up the rest from reference TRBV5-1 and TRBJ1-1 gives the full variable domain: KAGVTQTPRYLIKTRGQQVTLSCSPISGHRSVSWYQQTPGQGLQFLFEYFSETQRNKGNFPGRFSGRQFSNSRSEMNVSTLELGDSALYLCASSLTGGLPPNTEAFFGQGTRLTVV.

The sample holds many counts of this clonotype. V is TRBV2 and J is TRBJ1-5; TRBD1 matches at 10 bases. Germline CDR1 and CDR2: SNHLY and FYNNEI. V lost 8 bases, J lost 6 bases, and 7 bases stayed unmatched. The CDR3 has 14 residues. The CDR3 DNA is TGTGCCAGCCAGCGGGACAGGGGTTTTCAGCCCCAGCATTTT. This encodes CASQRDRGFQPQHF. Looking up the rest from reference TRBV2 and TRBJ1-5 gives the full variable domain: EPEVTQTPSHQVTQMGQEVILRCVPISNHLYFYWYRQILGQKVEFLVSFYNNEISEKSEIFDDQFSVERPDGSNFTLKIRSTKLEDSAMYFCASQRDRGFQPQHFGDGTRLSIL.

The table lists this clonotype with many counts. V usage is TRBV12-3 or TRBV12-4 and J usage is TRBJ2-5; possibly TRBD1 for D (6 bases). V lost 4 bases and J lost 1, with 7 bases in between. CDR3 length: 13 residues. The CDR3: CASSYRVQETQYF. The CDR3 DNA reads TGTGCCAGCAGTTACAGGGTCCAAGAGACCCAGTACTTC.

The V gene is TRBV5-4, the J gene TRBJ2-1; D remains unclear. The CDR3 is made up of 15 amino acids. V was cut by 0 bases and J by 4 bases, with 11 bases left in between. CDR1 and CDR2 (germline): SGHNT, YYREEE (reference sequence). CDR3 in DNA: TGTGCCAGCAGCTTGGCCGCGTCGGCATACAATGAGCAGTTCTTC. Its protein is CASSLAASAYNEQFF. The variable domain in full, completed from reference TRBV5-4 and TRBJ2-1, reads ETGVTQSPTHLIKTRGQQVTLRCSSQSGHNTVSWYQQALGQGPQFIFQYYREEENGRGNFPPRFSGLQFPNYSSELNVNALELDDSALYLCASSLAASAYNEQFFGPGTRLTVL.

A few counts support this clonotype. This rearrangement joins TRBV18 to TRBJ1-5; D is unresolved. Trimming took 1 base from V and 5 from J, leaving 6 bases between them. This CDR3 is built from 13 residues. Germline-derived CDR1 and CDR2 are KGHSH and LQKENI. CDR3 DNA sequence: TGTGCCAGCTCACCACTAACCGATCAGCCCCAGCATTTT. This gives the protein CASSPLTDQPQHF.

This clonotype was observed many times. V gene TRBV7-9 combines with J gene TRBJ1-2; TRBD1 matches at 7 bases. Trimming cost V 3 bases and J 9 bases; bases outside gene matches: 7. This CDR3 has 13 amino acids. Germline values: CDR1 SEHNR, CDR2 FQNEAQ (reference sequence). CDR3 coding DNA: TGTGCCAGCAGCTTCCGGGACAGCCCGAGCTACACCTTC. It codes for CASSFRDSPSYTF.

In this sample, this clonotype turned up many times. CDR3: CASSVEEGSNQPQHF. The CDR3 DNA is TGCGCCAGCAGTGTTGAGGAGGGAAGCAATCAGCCCCAGCATTTT. The chain couples TRBV10-1 to TRBJ1-5; no definite D call. Trimming cost V 4 bases and J 1 base, with 11 bases left between them. The germline V gene encodes CDR1 WNHNN and CDR2 SYGVQD (reference sequence). CDR3 length: 15 residues.

In this sample, this clonotype turned up a few times. The DNA for the CDR3 is TGTGCCAGCAGTTGGGGGCATGGGCAGCCCCAGCATTTT. Protein product: CASSWGHGQPQHF. The chain employs TRBV12-3 or TRBV12-4 and TRBJ1-5; TRBD1 is a possible D gene (6 bases). Between the trimmed V and J ends, which lost 4 bases and 7 bases, there was a span of 11 bases. The CDR3 has 13 amino acids.

This clonotype was detected ten times or more. The gene calls are TRBV12-3 or TRBV12-4 and TRBJ2-4; D possibly corresponds to TRBD2 (5 bases). There are 13 residues in the CDR3. V lost 6 bases, J lost 5 bases, and 11 bases lay in between. CDR3 residues: CASSRRDENIQYF. In DNA, the CDR3 is TGTGCCAGCAGCCGCCGGGATGAAAACATTCAGTACTTC.

This clonotype has ten or more counts. The chain employs TRBV5-6 and TRBJ1-1; a possible D gene is TRBD1 (5 bases). The germline CDR1 and CDR2 sequences are SGHDT and YYEEEE. V lost 2 bases and J 7 bases, leaving 9 bases between the germline ends. The length of the CDR3 is 12 residues. In nucleotides, the CDR3 is TGTGCCAGCAGCTTAGGGGATATTGAAGCTTTCTTT. Protein product: CASSLGDIEAFF. Full variable domain (remainder filled in from reference TRBV5-6 and TRBJ1-1): DAGVTQSPTHLIKTRGQQVTLRCSPKSGHDTVSWYQQALGQGPQFIFQYYEEEERQRGNFPDRFSGHQFPNYSSELNVNALLLGDSALYLCASSLGDIEAFFGQGTRLTVV.

This clonotype was seen repeatedly, ten times or more. The chain is built from TRBV20-1 and TRBJ2-7; possibly TRBD1 for D (6 bases). This CDR3 region has 12 residues. V lost 6 bases to trimming and J lost 3 bases, with 12 bases between them. Germline-derived CDR1 and CDR2 are DFQATT and SNEGSKA (reference sequence). The DNA of the CDR3 is TGCAGTGCCCCGATGGACAGCTACGAGCAGTACTTC. Protein product: CSAPMDSYEQYF.

In regard to this clonotype: A much larger clone is a single base away; this may be a read error. The rearrangement joins TRBV28 to TRBJ2-1; the D gene is possibly TRBD2 (5 bases). This CDR3 comprises 15 residues. CDR1 is MDHEN and CDR2 is SYDVKM in the germline V gene. Deletions cut 5 bases from V and 4 bases from J, with 15 bases between. The CDR3 is CASSLTSSQYNEQFF. The CDR3 nucleotides are TGTGCCAGCAGTCTTACTAGTTCCCAGTACAATGAGCAGTTCTTC.

This chain uses TRBV7-8 with TRBJ1-6, with 8 bases fitting TRBD1. CDR1 and CDR2 from the germline V gene are SGHVS and FQNEAQ. The CDR3 spans 17 residues. The trim removed 3 bases at V and 5 bases at J, leaving 9 bases unmatched. The CDR3 sequence: CASSLGQGASHNSPLHF. The CDR3 DNA is TGTGCCAGCAGCTTGGGGCAGGGGGCGTCTCATAATTCACCCCTCCACTTT.

This clonotype was detected ten times or more. The genes are TRBV28 and TRBJ1-2; unclear D gene. Looked up from germline, CDR1 is MDHEN and CDR2 is SYDVKM. This CDR3 has 15 residues. Trimming took off 7 bases at V and 8 bases at J, with 23 bases between the two ends. CDR3: CASTPPGRRLEGYTF. CDR3 sequence (DNA): TGTGCCAGCACCCCACCCGGCAGGAGACTGGAAGGCTACACCTTC.

This clonotype was counted many times. The V and J genes are TRBV27 and TRBJ2-3, with D unclear. The CDR3 extends over 17 amino acids. The V gene lost 6 bases and the J gene lost 6 bases, with 25 bases spanning the gap. From germline, CDR1 is MNHEY and CDR2 SMNVEV (reference sequence). The CDR3 coding sequence is TGTGCCAGCAGCCACATAGAGGACCTTACCCGAACGGATACGCAGTATTTT. Encoded protein: CASSHIEDLTRTDTQYF.

V usage is TRBV14 and J usage is TRBJ1-1; no reliable D call. The length of the CDR3 is 15 residues. V was clipped by 0 bases and J by 0 bases, with 8 bases between them. Per the germline V gene, CDR1 is SGHDN and CDR2 is FVKESK. CDR3 sequence reads: CASSQDFGLNTEAFF. As DNA, the CDR3 is TGTGCCAGCAGCCAAGACTTCGGACTGAACACTGAAGCTTTCTTT.